This TCR beta chain derives from a study of T-cell memory formation after mild COVID-19. Study-level findings and limits: Later expanders leaned toward CD4+, whereas clones contracting from day 15 to 85 were balanced CD4/CD8.

CDR3 length: 13 residues. The germline gives CDR1 SGHDT, CDR2 YYEEEE. Germline trimming cut 5 bases from V and 6 bases from J; bases unmatched to any gene: 4. One entry per CDR3 protein results from TCRdb running MiXCR on the 5' RACE reads. The sample consists of around 500,000 distinct CDR3 sequences, roughly 20% of them appearing once. Remarks on this clonotype: Its antigen is still unknown.

Material for sequencing was PBMCs or a T cell subset sorted from them (not recorded which). The V call is TRBV5-6, the J call TRBJ1-2; 10 bases line up with TRBD1. This TCR derives from an adult woman who had mild COVID-19 (a few samples of this study predate the infection). Cell type and time point are not known. The CDR3 DNA sequence: TGTGCCAGCAGTCCGGACAGGGGGGATGGCTACACCTTC. Translation gives CASSPDRGDGYTF.